These 25 T cell receptor beta chains originate from one sample sequenced in a study of a mutant IDH1 vaccine in newly diagnosed glioma. Their antigens remain unidentified. Measured with immunoSEQ multiplex PCR; TCRdb has only the in-frame clones, and not every one. The sample records 35,000 to 50,000 clones, 83% being singletons. Specified time point: week 35, safety follow-up. The content of each vaccine dose was 300 ug of mutant IDH1 20-mer peptide, and topical imiquimod accompanied it. Sequenced here: PBMCs, sampled from a glioma patient whose treatment included an IDH1 peptide vaccine. These receptors came from a woman aged 50 to 65 with glioma.

This chain connects TRBV29-1 to TRBJ1-3, with D possibly being TRBD1 (5 bases). V was cut by 4 bases and J by 4 bases, with 14 bases left in between. Germline-derived CDR1 and CDR2 are SQVTM and ANQGSEA. CDR3 length: 14 amino acids. The CDR3 loop is CSVVEGVLGNTIYF. In nucleotides, the CDR3 is TGCAGCGTTGTTGAAGGGGTATTAGGAAACACCATATATTTT.

The chain recombines TRBV11-2 with TRBJ1-2; D is ambiguous. Germline values: CDR1 SGHAT, CDR2 FQNNGV. The germline V and J ends were trimmed by 1 base and 4 bases, with 7 bases remaining between them. The CDR3 is 13 residues long. The CDR3 protein is CASSLGQLYGYTF. CDR3 nucleotides: TGTGCCAGCAGCTTAGGCCAGCTCTATGGCTACACCTTC.

The V gene is TRBV28, the J gene TRBJ2-1, with D perhaps being TRBD1 or TRBD2 (5 bases each). The V end was cut by 2 bases, the J end by 10 bases, with 12 bases between. Germline loops: CDR1 MDHEN, CDR2 SYDVKM. CDR3 length equals 13 residues. The CDR3 sequence: CASSLGTEAEQFF. As DNA, the CDR3 is TGTGCCAGCAGTTTAGGGACCGAGGCAGAGCAGTTCTTC.

V and J are TRBV7-6 and TRBJ2-5; no clear D gene. Germline V lookup: CDR1 SGHVS, CDR2 FNYEAQ. The CDR3 covers 13 residues. V shed 2 bases and J shed 0 bases, with 4 bases lying between them. CDR3: CASSLPDQETQYF. The CDR3, as DNA: TGTGCCAGCAGCTTACCCGACCAAGAGACCCAGTACTTC. Using reference TRBV7-6 and TRBJ2-5 for the parts outside the CDR3, the full variable domain is GAGVSQSPRYKVTKRGQDVALRCDPISGHVSLYWYRQALGQGPEFLTYFNYEAQQDKSGLPNDRFSAERPEGSISTLTIQRTEQRDSAMYRCASSLPDQETQYFGPGTRLLVL.

This chain joins TRBV14 and TRBJ2-1; 11 positions agree with TRBD1. The CDR3 sequence is 16 residues long. Germline values: CDR1 SGHDN, CDR2 FVKESK. The junction had 5 bases not matched to a gene; V was cut back by 4 bases and J by 3 bases. In DNA form, the CDR3 reads TGTGCCAGCAGCCCCACCGGGACAGGGGGCTACAATGAGCAGTTCTTC. It encodes CASSPTGTGGYNEQFF.

The chain recombines TRBV5-4 with TRBJ2-7; D is perhaps TRBD2 (6 bases). Germline lookup yields CDR1 SGHNT and CDR2 YYREEE (reference sequence). V was pared by 2 bases and J by 2 bases, with 17 bases between. This CDR3 has 16 residues. CDR3 sequence: CASSLGVPGGTYEQYF. CDR3 nucleotide sequence: TGTGCCAGCAGCTTAGGTGTTCCCGGGGGAACCTACGAGCAGTACTTC. The full variable domain, in which reference TRBV5-4 and TRBJ2-7 provide the parts outside the CDR3, is ETGVTQSPTHLIKTRGQQVTLRCSSQSGHNTVSWYQQALGQGPQFIFQYYREEENGRGNFPPRFSGLQFPNYSSELNVNALELDDSALYLCASSLGVPGGTYEQYFGPGTRLTVT.

Turning to this clone: Other DNA sequences from this sample encode an identical CDR3 as well. This sequence joins TRBV9 and TRBJ1-2, with TRBD1 identical over 8 bases. The CDR3 is made up of 15 amino acids. Trimming cost V 0 bases and J 4 bases; bases outside gene matches: 5. CDR1 is SGDLS and CDR2 is YYNGEE in the germline V gene. DNA of the CDR3: TGTGCCAGCAGCGTAGAGGGTCAGGGGGCCTATGGCTACACCTTC. It encodes CASSVEGQGAYGYTF.

The rearrangement joins TRBV2 to TRBJ1-5; tentative D call: TRBD1 (5 bases). CDR1 is SNHLY and CDR2 is FYNNEI in the germline V gene. This CDR3 region has 14 residues. V was cut by 3 bases and J by 8 bases, with 14 bases left in between. CDR3 bases: TGTGCCAGCAGTGAGGCGGGGCCTGGGAAGCCCCAGCATTTT. Translated, it gives CASSEAGPGKPQHF.

The V and J genes are TRBV30 and TRBJ1-2, with D unclear. V was shortened by 6 bases and J by 6 bases, with 20 bases between the two germline ends. Germline-derived CDR1 and CDR2 are GTSNPN and SVGIG (reference sequence). This CDR3 is built from 14 residues. The CDR3 here is CACLKRHLGDGYTF. The CDR3 DNA reads as TGTGCCTGCTTGAAAAGACACCTGGGAGATGGCTACACCTTC.

Comment on this clone: The junction does not match germline at one end; this may be a read error. This chain connects TRBV11-3 to TRBJ1-6; 8 bases fit TRBD1. The CDR3 has 14 amino acids. CDR1 is SGHNT and CDR2 is YENEEA in the germline V gene. The CDR3 loop is CASSLDRGRSPLHF. In DNA form, the CDR3 reads TGTGCCAGCAGCCTAGACAGGGGTCGTTCACCCCTCCACTTT. The whole variable domain, remainder taken from reference TRBV11-3 and TRBJ1-6, is EAGVVQSPRYKIIEKKQPVAFWCNPISGHNTLYWYLQNLGQGPELLIRYENEEAVDDSQLPKDRFSAERLKGVDSTLKIQPAELGDSAVYLCASSLDRGRSPLHFGNGTRLTVT.

The chain couples TRBV4-2 to TRBJ1-2; possible D gene TRBD1, 6 bases. Trimming took 1 base from V and 4 from J, leaving 13 bases between them. Germline V gives CDR1 LGHNA, CDR2 YNFKEQ. CDR3 length equals 15 residues. The CDR3 protein is CASSQVGGGAYGYTF. CDR3 nucleotides: TGTGCCAGCAGCCAAGTCGGAGGGGGGGCCTATGGCTACACCTTC.

V usage is TRBV5-4 and J usage is TRBJ1-4, with D perhaps matching TRBD1 (6 bases). V lost 5 bases and J 0 bases, leaving 14 bases between the germline ends. The CDR3 totals 16 residues. Germline CDR1 reads SGHNT; CDR2 reads YYREEE (reference sequence). The CDR3 DNA follows: TGTGCCAGCAGTTCGGGGGGCGGAGCAACTAATGAAAAACTGTTTTTT. Translation gives CASSSGGGATNEKLFF.

This chain uses TRBV9 with TRBJ2-7; the D is unclear. With 3 bases removed from V and 2 bases from J, the gap between germline ends came to 6 bases. Germline CDR1 SGDLS, CDR2 YYNGEE. The CDR3 covers 12 residues. The CDR3 DNA is TGTGCCAGCAGCGGGAATCCCTACGAGCAGTACTTC. This encodes CASSGNPYEQYF. Variable domain in full (rest from reference TRBV9 and TRBJ2-7): DSGVTQTPKHLITATGQRVTLRCSPRSGDLSVYWYQQSLDQGLQFLIQYYNGEERAKGNILERFSAQQFPDLHSELNLSSLELGDSALYFCASSGNPYEQYFGPGTRLTVT.

This chain joins TRBV6-5 and TRBJ2-7, with TRBD2 matching over 13 bases. Germline CDR1 MNHEY, CDR2 SVGAGI. The CDR3 contains 14 residues. The V and J ends lost 2 bases and 7 bases, in that order; junction bases with no gene match: 2. The CDR3 here is CASSYGLAGVEQYF. Written as DNA, the CDR3 is TGTGCCAGCAGTTACGGACTAGCGGGGGTTGAGCAGTACTTC.

This clone was picked up a small number of times. This rearrangement joins TRBV6-5 to TRBJ1-1; the D gene is possibly TRBD1 (6 bases). The V gene's germline CDR1 is MNHEY and CDR2 SVGAGI. The CDR3 loop spans 16 amino acids. Trimming left V 1 base short and J 0 bases short, with 12 bases between. The CDR3 DNA is TGTGCCAGCAGTTACTGGGTGCAGGGGCTGAACACTGAAGCTTTCTTT. It codes for CASSYWVQGLNTEAFF.

Only one count was recorded for this clone. The rearrangement joins TRBV5-1 to TRBJ1-3; unclear D gene. The CDR3 extends over 16 amino acids. With 2 bases removed from V and 2 bases from J, the gap between germline ends came to 14 bases. In germline, CDR1 is SGHRS, CDR2 YFSETQ. The CDR3: CASSFTPLRTGNTIYF. The CDR3 DNA sequence: TGCGCCAGCAGCTTCACCCCCCTAAGGACTGGAAACACCATATATTTT.

The chain combines TRBV6-6 with TRBJ2-5; 9 positions agree with TRBD1. The CDR3 runs to 16 residues. Trimming cost V 0 bases and J 7 bases; bases outside gene matches: 9. Germline V gives CDR1 MNHNY, CDR2 SVGAGI (reference sequence). The CDR3 DNA reads TGTGCCAGCAGTTACTCGTCCGGGACAGGGTGGGGGACCCAGTACTTC. Its protein product is CASSYSSGTGWGTQYF.

This clone was observed a few times. V usage is TRBV6-5 and J usage is TRBJ1-1; the D gene is possibly TRBD1 (6 bases). Trimming took off 2 bases at V and 6 bases at J, with 10 bases between the two ends. The germline V gene encodes CDR1 MNHEY and CDR2 SVGAGI. There are 13 residues in the CDR3. The CDR3 reads CASSYGGAAEAFF. CDR3 DNA sequence: TGTGCCAGCAGTTACGGGGGGGCGGCTGAAGCTTTCTTT.

Only one count was recorded for this clone. This chain links TRBV10-3 with TRBJ1-2, with no clear D. CDR1 ENHRY and CDR2 SYGVKD come from the germline V gene. V gave up 2 bases and J gave up 8 bases, with 12 bases separating them. There are 13 residues in the CDR3. The CDR3 nucleotides read TGTGCCATCAGTGAGGGAAGTGCCACGGGCTACACCTTC. Protein product: CAISEGSATGYTF.

The chain is built from TRBV11-2 and TRBJ1-1, with D hard to call. This CDR3 contains 14 residues. Trimming took off 3 bases at V and 3 bases at J, with 11 bases between the two ends. Germline CDR1 SGHAT, CDR2 FQNNGV. CDR3 coding DNA: TGTGCCAGCAGCTTCGAGGGCCGGGACACTGAAGCTTTCTTT. Translating gives CASSFEGRDTEAFF. Looking up the rest from reference TRBV11-2 and TRBJ1-1 gives the full variable domain: EAGVAQSPRYKIIEKRQSVAFWCNPISGHATLYWYQQILGQGPKLLIQFQNNGVVDDSQLPKDRFSAERLKGVDSTLKIQPAKLEDSAVYLCASSFEGRDTEAFFGQGTRLTVV.

This chain uses TRBV4-1 with TRBJ1-3; 11 nucleotides agree with TRBD1. This CDR3 is 18 amino acids long. The V gene's germline CDR1 is MGHRA and CDR2 YSYEKL. V shed 1 base and J 4 bases; nucleotides not matched to a gene: 9. The CDR3 nucleotides are TGCGCCAGCAGCCAAGCCCGGGACAGGGGGTCGAAAGGAAACACCATATATTTT. Residues: CASSQARDRGSKGNTIYF.

The J gene is TRBJ1-1, the V gene TRBV7-3, with a weak D call TRBD1 (6 bases). CDR1 is SGHTA and CDR2 is FQGTGA in the germline V gene. Trimming stripped 2 bases from V and 4 bases from J, with 17 bases between. CDR3 length: 16 amino acids. The CDR3 DNA reads as TGTGCCAGCAGCTTATGGGGGGGGGCGGAGGCCACTGAAGCTTTCTTT. It yields the protein CASSLWGGAEATEAFF. Variable domain in full (rest from reference TRBV7-3 and TRBJ1-1): GAGVSQTPSNKVTEKGKYVELRCDPISGHTALYWYRQSLGQGPEFLIYFQGTGAADDSGLPNDRFFAVRPEGSVSTLKIQRTERGDSAVYLCASSLWGGAEATEAFFGQGTRLTVV.

This clone was counted once. The DNA for the CDR3 is TGTGCCAGCAGCTCGTGGACAGGGGGGAACACTGAAGCTTTCTTT. It specifies CASSSWTGGNTEAFF. The V call is TRBV5-6, the J call TRBJ1-1, with 10 bases aligning to TRBD1. The CDR3 is made up of 15 amino acids. Trimming at V came to 3 bases and at J to 1 base, leaving 3 bases not matched to a gene. Germline V gives CDR1 SGHDT, CDR2 YYEEEE.

The table lists this clone with a few counts. The rearrangement joins TRBV18 to TRBJ1-5; TRBD1 aligns across 8 bases. Trimming took 2 bases from V and 2 from J; bases not matched to a gene: 2. The CDR3 contains 15 residues. CDR1 KGHSH and CDR2 LQKENI come from the germline V gene. The CDR3 protein is CASSPSGQGNQPQHF. CDR3 sequence (DNA): TGTGCCAGCTCACCATCGGGACAGGGCAATCAGCCCCAGCATTTT. The variable domain in full, completed from reference TRBV18 and TRBJ1-5, reads NAGVMQNPRHLVRRRGQEARLRCSPMKGHSHVYWYRQLPEEGLKFMVYLQKENIIDESGMPKERFSAEFPKEGPSILRIQQVVRGDSAAYFCASSPSGQGNQPQHFGDGTRLSIL.

The chain carries TRBV5-4 and TRBJ1-1; D is possibly TRBD1 (6 bases). CDR1 and CDR2 from the germline V gene are SGHNT and YYREEE (reference sequence). Trimming pared 9 bases from V and 3 bases from J, leaving 12 bases between. The CDR3 runs 12 residues. The CDR3 is CATGGSDTEAFF. CDR3 nucleotide sequence: TGTGCCACCGGGGGCAGTGACACTGAAGCTTTCTTT.